The 13 T cell receptor beta chains listed next were all sequenced from one sample in a study of response to subunit inactivated influenza vaccine. One entry per CDR3 protein results from TCRdb running MiXCR on the RT-PCR reads. The sample includes 650,000 to 800,000 distinct CDR3 sequences, over 11% seen only once; the top ten take less than 9%. Source: PBMCs from blood, taken 14 days before vaccination. The receptor set was obtained from a man between 45 and 60 years old who received an inactivated influenza vaccine.

This clonotype was observed a handful of times. This chain joins TRBV21-1 and TRBJ1-1; the table's D call, TRBD1, was not checked against the DNA. TRBV21-1 is a listed pseudogene. CDR3 length: 16 residues. The CDR3 protein is CASSTYEGGGGTEAFF. In nucleotides, the CDR3 is TGTGCCAGCAGCACCTACGAAGGCGGGGGCGGCACTGAAGCTTTCTTT.

This clonotype appeared many times. The chain recombines TRBV12-3 or TRBV12-4 with TRBJ2-5; TRBD2 matches 15 bases. There are 16 residues in the CDR3. Losses at the gene ends were 6 bases for V and 5 bases for J; bases not matched to a gene: 7. CDR3 in amino acids: CASSRTSGGARETQYF. CDR3 nucleotides: TGTGCCAGCAGCCGGACTAGCGGGGGGGCCAGGGAGACCCAGTACTTC.

The J gene is TRBJ2-5, the V gene TRBV5-1; possibly TRBD2 for D (6 bases). The CDR3 consists of 16 residues. CDR1 is SGHRS, CDR2 YFSETQ, per germline. Trimming shortened V by 6 bases and J by 3 bases, and 21 bases separated the two germline ends. CDR3 DNA: TGCGCCAGCACCCTGACCTGGCGGGGAAATAAAGAGACCCAGTACTTC. Translation: CASTLTWRGNKETQYF. Filled out from reference TRBV5-1 and TRBJ2-5, the complete variable domain reads KAGVTQTPRYLIKTRGQQVTLSCSPISGHRSVSWYQQTPGQGLQFLFEYFSETQRNKGNFPGRFSGRQFSNSRSEMNVSTLELGDSALYLCASTLTWRGNKETQYFGPGTRLLVL.

This clonotype has a handful of counts. The genes are TRBV6-2 or TRBV6-3 and TRBJ2-1; TRBD2 might be the D (6 bases). CDR1 and CDR2 from the germline V gene are MNHEY and SVGEGT. Trimming took 10 bases from V and 5 from J, leaving 21 bases between them. The CDR3 is made up of 15 amino acids. The CDR3 nucleotides are TGTGCCACCAACTACGGGAGCTACGGCCACAATGAGCAGTTCTTC. Translated: CATNYGSYGHNEQFF.

The rearrangement uses TRBV20-1 and TRBJ2-5, with D uncertain. The V gene lost 3 bases and the J gene lost 5 bases, with 13 bases spanning the gap. Germline V gives CDR1 DFQATT, CDR2 SNEGSKA (reference sequence). There are 13 residues in the CDR3. The CDR3 DNA reads TGCAGTGCTAGCCGGACCGTTCGGGAGACCCAGTACTTC. This codes for CSASRTVRETQYF.

This chain uses TRBV3-1 with TRBJ2-6; D not resolved. V was pared by 0 bases and J by 0 bases, with 6 bases between. The CDR3 runs to 16 residues. Germline V gene data show CDR1 as LGHDT and CDR2 as YNNKEL (reference sequence). For the CDR3, the DNA is TGTGCCAGCAGCCAAGATGGCCCCTCTGGGGCCAACGTCCTGACTTTC. Translation: CASSQDGPSGANVLTF.

In DNA form, the CDR3 reads TGCGCCAGCAGCCAAGATCGACAGAAAGCTTTCTTT. Translation gives CASSQDRQKAFF. The chain uses TRBV4-3 and TRBJ1-1, with D possibly matching TRBD1 (5 bases). The CDR3 consists of 12 residues. Germline V gene data show CDR1 as LGHNA and CDR2 as YSLEER. Trimming pared 0 bases from V and 9 bases from J, leaving 8 bases between.

The CDR3 loop is CASSFSGWDTGELFF. CDR3 sequence (DNA): TGTGCCAGCAGCTTTTCGGGGTGGGACACCGGGGAGCTGTTTTTT. This chain links TRBV13 with TRBJ2-2; D might be TRBD2 (5 bases). Germline assignment: CDR1 PRHDT and CDR2 FYEKMQ (reference sequence). The CDR3 covers 15 residues. Trimming took off 3 bases at V and 3 bases at J, with 11 bases between the two ends.

This clonotype was seen more than once but under ten times. The chain combines TRBV28 with TRBJ2-5, with a possible D match to TRBD1 (5 bases). Germline lookup yields CDR1 MDHEN and CDR2 SYDVKM. The CDR3 has 14 residues. V lost 3 bases and J 4 bases, leaving 12 bases between the germline ends. The CDR3 region has the DNA TGTGCCAGCAGTTTCTTCGCAGGGATAGAGACCCAGTACTTC. Encoded protein: CASSFFAGIETQYF.

This clonotype was recorded a few times. DNA of the CDR3: TGTGCCAGCAGCCCCGCGAGCGCCAACACTGAAGCTTTCTTT. Its protein product is CASSPASANTEAFF. The chain carries TRBV11-2 and TRBJ1-1; D uncertain. Between the trimmed V and J ends, which lost 5 bases and 2 bases, there was a span of 12 bases. The CDR3 spans 14 residues. Germline CDR1 reads SGHAT; CDR2 reads FQNNGV.

This clonotype has a handful of counts. This chain uses TRBV7-3 with TRBJ2-3, with D possibly TRBD2 on 6 matching bases. The V and J ends lost 4 bases and 6 bases respectively, with 14 bases between them. The germline gives CDR1 SGHTA, CDR2 FQGTGA. CDR3 length: 14 residues. The CDR3 DNA follows: TGTGCCAGCAGCTCGGGGACTGGCCCGGATACGCAGTATTTT. Translated: CASSSGTGPDTQYF.

This clonotype was detected a few times. This rearrangement joins TRBV7-2 to TRBJ2-7, with 7 bases fitting TRBD1. V gave up 5 bases and J gave up 4 bases; unmatched junction bases: 11. CDR3 length equals 15 residues. Per germline, CDR1 SGHTA and CDR2 FQGNSA. This CDR3 is CASSPSQGERYEQYF. The DNA for the CDR3 is TGTGCCAGCAGCCCGTCTCAGGGGGAACGGTACGAGCAGTACTTC. Together with reference TRBV7-2 and TRBJ2-7, the CDR3 gives the full variable domain: GAGVSQSPSNKVTEKGKDVELRCDPISGHTALYWYRQSLGQGLEFLIYFQGNSAPDKSGLPSDRFSAERTGGSVSTLTIQRTQQEDSAVYLCASSPSQGERYEQYFGPGTRLTVT.

This clonotype was seen a few times. The CDR3 sequence: CSARDEVVITYEQYF. CDR3 in DNA: TGCAGTGCTAGAGATGAAGTAGTGATAACCTACGAGCAGTACTTC. This chain connects TRBV20-1 to TRBJ2-7; unclear D gene. The CDR3 is 15 residues long. Trimming pared 0 bases from V and 2 bases from J, leaving 14 bases between. Germline V gene sequence: CDR1 DFQATT, CDR2 SNEGSKA (reference sequence).